The 10 T cell receptor beta chains below all came from one sample that was sequenced in a study of molecular identifiers for immune sequencing clone quantification. TCRdb independently ran MiXCR on the PCR reads; one entry per CDR3 protein. The sample includes a few hundred thousand distinct CDR3 sequences, around 23% seen only once; the top ten take 0.7% to 0.9%. Sequenced input: naive CD8+ T cells from blood, with Jurkat cell RNA spiked in. Stated subset: FACS-sorted CD8+CD4-CCR7+CD45RA+ naive T cells. These receptor sequences come from a human donor in good health. Some libraries in this study had Jurkat cell RNA spiked in.

Points on this clonotype: This clone may be a read error of a much larger clone one base away. The chain uses TRBV4-1 and TRBJ1-1, with a tentative D call TRBD1 (5 bases). The germline gives CDR1 MGHRA, CDR2 YSYEKL. CDR3 size: 13 residues. With 1 base removed from V and 11 bases from J, the gap between germline ends came to 14 bases. The CDR3 region has the DNA TGCGCCAGCAGCCAAGGATGGGGACTCGGGGCTTTCTTT. Protein product: CASSQGWGLGAFF.

With respect to this clonotype: One base away lies a much larger clone, so this may be a sequencing read error. The chain has TRBV12-3 or TRBV12-4 and TRBJ1-1; TRBD1 is a possible D gene (5 bases). CDR3 length equals 11 residues. Written as DNA, the CDR3 is TGTGCCAGCACTAGGGACGGAGTAGCTCTCTTT. Translation gives CASTRDGVALF.

This clonotype was seen a handful of times. The V call is TRBV6-2 or TRBV6-3, the J call TRBJ1-5; D is uncertain. The ends were cut back, 7 bases at V and 3 bases at J, with 19 bases in the middle. Looked up from germline, CDR1 is MNHEY and CDR2 is SVGEGT. This CDR3 comprises 16 residues. The DNA for the CDR3 is TGTGCCAGCATCCCGGCGCAGCCTTACTCCAATCAGCCCCAGCATTTT. Translation: CASIPAQPYSNQPQHF.

In the case of this clonotype: This may be a read error, as it is one base from a much larger clone. This chain links TRBV10-2 with TRBJ1-1; D gene ambiguous. From germline, CDR1 is WSHSY and CDR2 SAAADI. This CDR3 has 11 residues. CDR3 coding DNA: TGCACCAGCAGTGAGTCGTATGAAGCTTTCTTT. Its translation is CTSSESYEAFF.

Details on this clonotype: A read error may explain this, as a much larger clone is one base away. The CDR3 DNA follows: TGTGCCAGCTGGTCCAGGTTTAGCATAGATACGCAGTATTTT. Protein sequence: CASWSRFSIDTQYF. V gene TRBV7-9 combines with J gene TRBJ2-3; D not certain. The CDR3 loop spans 14 amino acids. CDR1 and CDR2 (germline): SEHNR, FQNEAQ (reference sequence).

This clonotype was seen a few times. This chain uses TRBV19 with TRBJ2-1, with 9 bases lining up with TRBD1. The CDR3 runs 15 residues. V shed 2 bases, J shed 8 bases, and the junction held 7 bases outside the gene matches. Germline loops: CDR1 LNHDA, CDR2 SQIVND (reference sequence). The CDR3 protein is CASSIQDRGWDEQFF. CDR3 DNA: TGTGCCAGTAGTATACAGGACAGGGGTTGGGATGAGCAGTTCTTC.

This clonotype was recorded many times. This sequence joins TRBV7-7 and TRBJ2-3; perhaps TRBD2 as D (5 bases). Per the germline V gene, CDR1 is SSHAT and CDR2 is FNYEAQ (reference sequence). V dropped 1 base and J dropped 6 bases, with 14 bases sitting between them. The CDR3 length is 15 residues. CDR3 amino acids: CASSLGGSHKDTQYF. CDR3 coding DNA: TGTGCCAGCAGCTTAGGAGGGTCCCACAAGGATACGCAGTATTTT.

The V and J genes are TRBV30 and TRBJ2-7; D is possibly TRBD1 (7 bases). Trimming pared 3 bases from V and 3 bases from J, leaving 12 bases between. CDR3 size: 13 residues. The germline gives CDR1 GTSNPN, CDR2 SVGIG (reference sequence). The CDR3 is CAWRAGGGYEQYF. The DNA of the CDR3 is TGTGCCTGGAGAGCAGGGGGAGGCTACGAGCAGTACTTC.

The CDR3 loop is CSATMTKNIQYF. CDR3 nucleotides: TGCAGTGCTACTATGACCAAAAACATTCAGTACTTC. V usage is TRBV20-1 and J usage is TRBJ2-4; D remains ambiguous. The germline gives CDR1 DFQATT, CDR2 SNEGSKA (reference sequence). The ends were cut back, 4 bases at V and 2 bases at J, with 6 bases in the middle. The CDR3 totals 12 residues.

In regard to this clonotype: A much larger clone is a single base away; this may be a read error. The V and J genes are TRBV20-1 and TRBJ2-3; 11 nucleotides align to TRBD2. CDR3 size: 16 residues. Germline trimming cut 5 bases from V and 2 bases from J; bases unmatched to any gene: 9. The V gene's germline CDR1 is DFQATT and CDR2 SNEGSKA (reference sequence). In DNA form, the CDR3 reads TGCAGTGCTCGCCACACGACTAGCGGGGACACAGATACGCAGTATTTT. Protein product: CSARHTTSGDTDTQYF.